This is a list of T cell receptor beta chains from one sample in a study of tumor-infiltrating lymphocytes in primary liver carcinoma. MiXCR was run by TCRdb on the multiplex PCR reads, yielding one entry per CDR3 protein. The sample holds 90,000 to 100,000 distinct CDR3 sequences, almost 70% seen once. The material sequenced was liver tumor tissue from sampling region 5. These receptor sequences come from a woman aged 55 to 70 with primary liver carcinoma and hepatitis B virus infection. CDR3s include the opening cysteine and the closing phenylalanine or tryptophan. D genes are given only for firm matches. Size tells how often a clone was seen (once, few, many) or the class of an expanded clone, and some rows leave it out.

>TRBJ1-2|few|TRBV7-9|.
TGTGCCAGCAGCTCCACAAGACGGGAAAACTATGGCTACACCTTC
CASSSTRRENYGYTF
>TRBJ2-6|.|TRBV6-1|TRBD2
TGTGTCAACAGTGAGACTAGCGGGGGGGCCATCGTCCTGACTTTC
CVNSETSGGAIVLTF
>TRBJ2-3|.|TRBV6-1|TRBD2
TGTACCAGCAGTAAAGCGCGCGGGAGCGCAGATACGCAGTATTTT
CTSSKARGSADTQYF
>TRBJ1-2|.|TRBV7-9|.
TGTGCCAGCAGCTTGGGGGGTGGCTACACCTTC
CASSLGGGYTF
>TRBJ2-3|.|TRBV2|.
TGTGCCAGCACGCGGGAAGACACAGATACGCAGTATTTT
CASTREDTDTQYF
>TRBJ1-5|many|TRBV6-1|.
TGTGCCAGCAGCTGGGGAGTGAGCAATCAGCCCCAGCATTTT
CASSWGVSNQPQHF
>TRBJ2-1|many|TRBV5-1|TRBD1
TGCGCCAGCAGCCGACGGACAGGGCGGTTGTACAATGAGCAGTTCTTC
CASSRRTGRLYNEQFF
>TRBJ2-1|.|TRBV11-2|.
TGCGCCAGCAGGTTACAGAATGAGCAGTTCTTC
CASRLQNEQFF
>TRBJ1-5|.|TRBV12-3/TRBV12-4|.
TGTTCCAGCAGTACTGGGTCGGGGGCGCGGATCCATCAGCCCCAGCTTTTT
CSSSTGSGARIHQPQLF
>TRBJ2-1|.|TRBV10-3|TRBD2
TGTACCATCAGTGGCTCGACTAGCGCCTCCTACAATGAGCACTTCTTC
CTISGSTSASYNEHFF
>TRBJ2-1|.|TRBV7-9|TRBD2
TGTGCCAGCGGCCCTAGGTGGGGGGGGGAGCGTTACAATGAACAGTTCTTC
CASGPRWGGERYNEQFF
>TRBJ1-2|medium-sized|TRBV11-1|.
TGTGCCAGCAGCCAGGGACGTCGGGGCTACACCTTC
CASSQGRRGYTF
>TRBJ2-7|.|TRBV7-9|.
TGTGCCAGCAGCTTAGCGGGTGACACCTACAAGCAGTACTTC
CASSLAGDTYKQYF
>TRBJ2-1|.|TRBV5-1|TRBD2
TGCGTCAGCAGCTTGCGTGCTAGCGGGAGGACGGGTGAGCAGTTCTTC
CVSSLRASGRTGEQFF
>TRBJ2-5|few|TRBV20-1|TRBD2
TGCAGTGCCCCAGCGGGAGGCCCCACTGAGACCCAGTACTTC
CSAPAGGPTETQYF
>TRBJ2-7|.|TRBV27|.
TGTGCCAGCAGTCCCTCCGGGCGTCCCTACGAGCAGTACTTC
CASSPSGRPYEQYF
>TRBJ1-4|once|TRBV12-3/TRBV12-4|.
TGTGCCAGCAGTTTGATACCACTACGGGCCTCTGAAAAACTGTTTTTT
CASSLIPLRASEKLFF
>TRBJ2-2|.|TRBV11-3|TRBD2
TGTACCAACTCAGCGGGAGACACCGGGGTGCTGTTTTTT
CTNSAGDTGVLFF
>TRBJ2-7|many|TRBV29-1|.
TGCAGCGTTGAAGTGGGCTACGAGCAGTACTTC
CSVEVGYEQYF
>TRBJ2-1|.|TRBV5-4|TRBD2
TGTGCCAGCAGCTTGGAGGCGAGGCGGGAGTGTAACAATGAGCAGTTCTTC
CASSLEARRECNNEQFF
>TRBJ2-4|many|TRBV12-3/TRBV12-4|.
TGTGCCAGCAGGAGGCCGGGGGAGAACATTCAGTACTTC
CASRRPGENIQYF
>TRBJ1-1|.|TRBV11-1|.
TGTGCCAGCAACCATTCGGTCCAACCGAACACTGAAGCTTTCTTC
CASNHSVQPNTEAFF
>TRBJ2-7|.|TRBV20-1|TRBD2
TGCAGTGCTCGAACTAGCGGGAGGGCCTTGTACGAGCAGTACTTC
CSARTSGRALYEQYF
>TRBJ1-2|once|TRBV28|.
TGTGCCAGCAGTCAACGGGATACCTCGGTAATTCGTGACTACACCTTC
CASSQRDTSVIRDYTF
>TRBJ2-3|.|TRBV11-2|.
TGTGCCTGCAGCTTCGCCGGGTCGCCCCAGTATTTT
CACSFAGSPQYF
>TRBJ1-2|.|TRBV29-1|.
TGCAGCGTCGGGGCGGGGGGCTATGACTACAGCTTC
CSVGAGGYDYSF
>TRBJ1-4|.|TRBV6-6|TRBD1
TGTGCCAGCAACAATGCTGCACAGGGGACGGGGACAACTAATGAAAAACTGTTTTTT
CASNNAAQGTGTTNEKLFF
>TRBJ2-7|.|TRBV11-2|.
TGTGCCAGGACCTTAGCACGGAGAGTCTACGAGCAGTACTTC
CARTLARRVYEQYF
>TRBJ2-5|.|TRBV10-3|TRBD1
TGCCCCATCAGTGAGTCGGAACCGGGACAGGGCTTCGGAGAGACCCAGTACTTC
CPISESEPGQGFGETQYF
>TRBJ1-1|many|TRBV29-1|TRBD1
TGCAGCGTTTGCCAAACCGGGACAGGGAACACTGAAGCTTTCTTT
CSVCQTGTGNTEAFF
>TRBJ1-1|many|TRBV29-1|.
TGCAGCGTTGAATTTGGAACTGAAGCTTTCTTT
CSVEFGTEAFF
>TRBJ2-2|many|TRBV7-8|.
TGTGCCAGCAGCTCCCAACGGAGCAAAAGGGAGCTGTTTTTT
CASSSQRSKRELFF
>TRBJ2-1|.|TRBV11-2|TRBD1
TGTGCCAGTAGCTTACGACCGGGACAGAGGTTCTGCAATGAGCAGTTCTTC
CASSLRPGQRFCNEQFF
>TRBJ2-2|few|TRBV7-3|.
TGTGCCAGCAGCTCAACAAGGAACACCGGGGAGCTGTTTTTT
CASSSTRNTGELFF
>TRBJ1-2|.|TRBV6-5|.
TGTGCCAGCAGTCACTCGCAGGGGTCTAATTATGGCTACACCTTC
CASSHSQGSNYGYTF
>TRBJ2-1|.|TRBV4-1|TRBD2
TGCGCCAGTAGCCAAGATGTAGGGCGGGAGCCCGATGAGCAGTTCTTC
CASSQDVGREPDEQFF
>TRBJ1-1|medium-sized|TRBV6-5|TRBD1
TGTGCCAGCAGTTCGCAGGGGGCGAACACTGAAGCTTTCTTT
CASSSQGANTEAFF
>TRBJ2-3|many|TRBV24-1|.
TGTGCCACCAGTGATAGCGGACTAAACACAGATACGCAGTATTTT
CATSDSGLNTDTQYF
>TRBJ2-2|.|TRBV28|TRBD2
TGTGCCAGCAGTTTAGGGCAGCGGGGCACCGGGGAGCTGTTTTTT
CASSLGQRGTGELFF
>TRBJ1-2|many|TRBV4-1|TRBD1
TGCGCCAGCAGCCGGGACAGGAGCTACACCTTC
CASSRDRSYTF
>TRBJ2-1|once|TRBV13|TRBD2
TGTGCTAGCAGCTTAGGGGGACTAGCCGACAATGAGCAGTTCTTC
CASSLGGLADNEQFF